This record looks at one T cell receptor (beta chain) sequence and its context. Its antigen is undetermined. These data belong to a study of OX40 agonist ivuxolimab in advanced cancers. The study's findings and limits: Expanded peripheral T cell antigen specificity was not determined.

At baseline, cycle 4 day 1, and cycle 7 day 1, blood was sampled. The V gene end was trimmed by 2 bases and the J gene end by 1 base; junction bases not matched to a gene: 3. The CDR3 totals 15 residues. In germline, CDR1 is MDHEN, CDR2 SYDVKM. The repertoire was sequenced with immunoSEQ multiplex PCR; TCRdb's copy has only in-frame clones and lacks some. The sample records around 50,000 clones, about 90% being singletons. This chain uses TRBV28 with TRBJ2-7; 9 nucleotides agree with TRBD1. This specimen consisted of CD4+ or CD8+ T cells sorted from blood, obtained in a trial of the OX40 agonist ivuxolimab. The source is an adult with an advanced solid tumor such as melanoma, head and neck, liver or kidney cancer. The CDR3 coding sequence is TGTGCCAGCAGTTTACTCGGACAGGGGTCCTACGAGCAGTACTTC. This gives the protein CASSLLGQGSYEQYF.